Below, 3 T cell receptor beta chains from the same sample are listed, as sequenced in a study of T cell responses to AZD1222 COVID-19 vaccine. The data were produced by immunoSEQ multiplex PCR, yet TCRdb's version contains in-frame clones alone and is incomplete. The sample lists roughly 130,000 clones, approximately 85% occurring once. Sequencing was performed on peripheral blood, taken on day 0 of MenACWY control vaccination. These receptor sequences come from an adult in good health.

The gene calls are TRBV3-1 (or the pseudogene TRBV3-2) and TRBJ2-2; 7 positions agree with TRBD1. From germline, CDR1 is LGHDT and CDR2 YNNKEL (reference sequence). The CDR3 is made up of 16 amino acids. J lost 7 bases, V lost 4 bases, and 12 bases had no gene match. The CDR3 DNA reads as TGTGCCAGCAGCCGCCTGAGACAGGGAAACGTCGGGGAGCTGTTTTTT. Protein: CASSRLRQGNVGELFF.

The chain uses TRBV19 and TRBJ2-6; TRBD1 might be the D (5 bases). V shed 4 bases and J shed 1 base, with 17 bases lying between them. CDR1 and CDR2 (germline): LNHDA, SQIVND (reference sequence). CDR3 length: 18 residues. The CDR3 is CASSTLGVSPSGANVLTF. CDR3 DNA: TGTGCCAGTAGTACTTTAGGGGTATCCCCTTCTGGGGCCAACGTCCTGACTTTC.

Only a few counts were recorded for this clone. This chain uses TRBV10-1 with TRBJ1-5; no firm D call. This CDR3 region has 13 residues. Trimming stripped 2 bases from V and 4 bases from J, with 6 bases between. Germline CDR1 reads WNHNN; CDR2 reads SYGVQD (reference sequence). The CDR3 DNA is TGCGCCAGCAGTGAGCGAGGTAATCAGCCCCAGCATTTT. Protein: CASSERGNQPQHF.